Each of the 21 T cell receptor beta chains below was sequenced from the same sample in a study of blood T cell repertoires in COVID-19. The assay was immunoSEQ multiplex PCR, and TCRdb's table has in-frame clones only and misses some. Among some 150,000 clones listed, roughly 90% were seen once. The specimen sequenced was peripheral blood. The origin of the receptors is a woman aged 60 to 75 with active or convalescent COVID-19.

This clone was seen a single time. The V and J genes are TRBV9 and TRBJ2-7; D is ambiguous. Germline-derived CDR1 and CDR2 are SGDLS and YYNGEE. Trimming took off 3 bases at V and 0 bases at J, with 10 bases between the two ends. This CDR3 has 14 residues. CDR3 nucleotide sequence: TGTGCCAGCAGCGGCGGTCCCAGCTCCTACGAGCAGTACTTC. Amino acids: CASSGGPSSYEQYF.

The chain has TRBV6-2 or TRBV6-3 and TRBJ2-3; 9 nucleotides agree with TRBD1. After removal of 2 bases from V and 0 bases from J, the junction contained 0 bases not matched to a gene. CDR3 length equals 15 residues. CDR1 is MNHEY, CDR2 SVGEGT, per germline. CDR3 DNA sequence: TGTGCCAGCAGTTACGGGACAGGGAGCACAGATACGCAGTATTTT. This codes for CASSYGTGSTDTQYF.

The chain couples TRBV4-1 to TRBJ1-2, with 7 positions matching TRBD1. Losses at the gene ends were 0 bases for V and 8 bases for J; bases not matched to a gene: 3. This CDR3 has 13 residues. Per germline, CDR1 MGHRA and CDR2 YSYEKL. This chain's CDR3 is CASSQDQGVGYTF. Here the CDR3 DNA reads TGCGCCAGCAGCCAAGACCAGGGGGTCGGCTACACCTTC.

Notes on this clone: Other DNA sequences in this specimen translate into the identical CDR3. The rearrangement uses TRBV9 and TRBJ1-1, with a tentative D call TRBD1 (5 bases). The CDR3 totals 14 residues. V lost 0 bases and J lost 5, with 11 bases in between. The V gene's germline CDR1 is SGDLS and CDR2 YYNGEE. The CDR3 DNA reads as TGTGCCAGCAGCGTAGCCGGGGGAGGTACTGAAGCTTTCTTT. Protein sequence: CASSVAGGGTEAFF.

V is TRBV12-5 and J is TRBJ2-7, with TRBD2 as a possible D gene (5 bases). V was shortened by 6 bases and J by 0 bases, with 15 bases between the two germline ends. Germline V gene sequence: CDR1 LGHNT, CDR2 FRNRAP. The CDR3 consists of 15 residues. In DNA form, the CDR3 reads TGTGCTAGTGGCCCGGGTCGAGGGAGCTCCTACGAGCAGTACTTC. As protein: CASGPGRGSSYEQYF.

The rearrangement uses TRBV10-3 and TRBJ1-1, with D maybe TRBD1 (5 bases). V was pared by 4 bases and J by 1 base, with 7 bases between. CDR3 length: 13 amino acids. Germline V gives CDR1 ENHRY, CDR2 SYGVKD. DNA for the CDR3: TGTGCCATCAGTGGACAGCCGAACACTGAAGCTTTCTTT. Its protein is CAISGQPNTEAFF.

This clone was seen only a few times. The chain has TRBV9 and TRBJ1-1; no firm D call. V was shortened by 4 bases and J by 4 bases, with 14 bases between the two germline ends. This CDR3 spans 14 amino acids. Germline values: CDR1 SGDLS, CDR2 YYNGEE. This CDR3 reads CASSSHSGSTEAFF. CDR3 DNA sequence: TGTGCCAGCAGCTCGCATAGTGGGAGCACTGAAGCTTTCTTT.

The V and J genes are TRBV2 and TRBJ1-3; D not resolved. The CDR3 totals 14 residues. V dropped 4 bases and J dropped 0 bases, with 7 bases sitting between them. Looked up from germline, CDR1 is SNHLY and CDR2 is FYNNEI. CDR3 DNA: TGTGCCAGCAGTGCGGGGAGCTCTGGAAACACCATATATTTT. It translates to CASSAGSSGNTIYF.

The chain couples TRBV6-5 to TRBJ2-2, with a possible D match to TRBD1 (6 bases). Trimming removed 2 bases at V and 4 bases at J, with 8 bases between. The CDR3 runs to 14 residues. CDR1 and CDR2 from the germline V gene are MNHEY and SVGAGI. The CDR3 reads CASSYGQTTGELFF. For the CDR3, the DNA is TGTGCCAGCAGTTACGGACAGACCACCGGGGAGCTGTTTTTT.

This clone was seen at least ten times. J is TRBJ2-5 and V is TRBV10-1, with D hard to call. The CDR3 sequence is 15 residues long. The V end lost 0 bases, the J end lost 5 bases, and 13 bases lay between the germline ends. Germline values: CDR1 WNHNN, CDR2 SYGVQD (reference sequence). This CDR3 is CASSESTNGRETQYF. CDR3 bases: TGCGCCAGCAGTGAGTCTACGAACGGTCGGGAGACCCAGTACTTC.

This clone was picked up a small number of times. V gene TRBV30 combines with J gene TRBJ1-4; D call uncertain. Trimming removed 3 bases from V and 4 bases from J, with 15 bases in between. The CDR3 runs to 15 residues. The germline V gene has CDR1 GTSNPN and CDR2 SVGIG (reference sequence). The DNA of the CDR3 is TGTGCCTGGAGCAGAAACAGCATGCTTAATGAAAAACTGTTTTTT. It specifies CAWSRNSMLNEKLFF.

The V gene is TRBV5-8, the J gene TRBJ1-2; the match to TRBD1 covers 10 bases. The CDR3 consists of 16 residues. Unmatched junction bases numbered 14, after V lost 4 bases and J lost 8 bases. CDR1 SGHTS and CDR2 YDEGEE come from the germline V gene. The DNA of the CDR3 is TGTGCCAGCAGCACTGGGGACAGGGGAGCTTTAGGAGGCTACACCTTC. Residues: CASSTGDRGALGGYTF.

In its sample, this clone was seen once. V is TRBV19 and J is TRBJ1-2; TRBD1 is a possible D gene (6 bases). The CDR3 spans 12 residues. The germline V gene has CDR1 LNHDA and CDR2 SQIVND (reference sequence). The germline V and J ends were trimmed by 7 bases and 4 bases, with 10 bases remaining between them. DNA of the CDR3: TGTGCCAGTACGGGGGGCCTCTATGGCTACACCTTC. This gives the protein CASTGGLYGYTF. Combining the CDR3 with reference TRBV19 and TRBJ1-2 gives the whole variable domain DGGITQSPKYLFRKEGQNVTLSCEQNLNHDAMYWYRQDPGQGLRLIYYSQIVNDFQKGDIAEGYSVSREKKESFPLTVTSAQKNPTAFYLCASTGGLYGYTFGSGTRLTVV.

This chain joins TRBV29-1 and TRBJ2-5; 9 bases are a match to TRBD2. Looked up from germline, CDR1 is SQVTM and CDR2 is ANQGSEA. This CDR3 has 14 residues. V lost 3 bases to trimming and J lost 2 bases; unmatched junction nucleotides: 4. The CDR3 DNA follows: TGCAGCGTTGAGCTAGCGGGGCGACAAGAGACCCAGTACTTC. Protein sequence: CSVELAGRQETQYF.

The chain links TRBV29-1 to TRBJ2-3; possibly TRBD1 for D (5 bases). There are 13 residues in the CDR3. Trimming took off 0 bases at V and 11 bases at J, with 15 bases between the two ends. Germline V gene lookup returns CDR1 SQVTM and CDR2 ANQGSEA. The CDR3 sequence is CSVEEGGAARQYF. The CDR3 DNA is TGCAGCGTTGAAGAAGGTGGGGCAGCGAGGCAGTATTTT.

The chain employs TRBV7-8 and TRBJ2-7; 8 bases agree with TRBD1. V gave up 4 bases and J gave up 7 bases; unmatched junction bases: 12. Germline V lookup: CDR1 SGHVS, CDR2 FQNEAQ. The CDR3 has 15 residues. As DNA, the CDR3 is TGTGCCAGCAGCTCCTCCCCCGGACAGGGTGAAGAGCAGTACTTC. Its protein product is CASSSSPGQGEEQYF.

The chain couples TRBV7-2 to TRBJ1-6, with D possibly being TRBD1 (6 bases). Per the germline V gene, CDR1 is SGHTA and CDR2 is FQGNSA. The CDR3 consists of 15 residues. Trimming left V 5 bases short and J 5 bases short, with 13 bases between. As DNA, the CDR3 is TGTGCCAGCAGCGCTGGACAGAAAAATAATTCACCCCTCCACTTT. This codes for CASSAGQKNNSPLHF.

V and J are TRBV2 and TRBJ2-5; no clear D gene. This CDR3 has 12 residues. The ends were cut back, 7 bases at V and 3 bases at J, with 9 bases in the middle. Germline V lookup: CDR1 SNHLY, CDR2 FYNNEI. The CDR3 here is CASKAFEETQYF. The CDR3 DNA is TGTGCCAGCAAAGCCTTTGAAGAGACCCAGTACTTC.

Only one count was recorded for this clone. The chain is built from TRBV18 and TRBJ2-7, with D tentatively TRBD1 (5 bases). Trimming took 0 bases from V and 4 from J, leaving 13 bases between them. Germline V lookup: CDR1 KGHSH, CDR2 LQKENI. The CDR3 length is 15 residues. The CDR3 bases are TGTGCCAGCTCACCACCGAGCGCAGGGAATTACGAGCAGTACTTC. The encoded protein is CASSPPSAGNYEQYF.

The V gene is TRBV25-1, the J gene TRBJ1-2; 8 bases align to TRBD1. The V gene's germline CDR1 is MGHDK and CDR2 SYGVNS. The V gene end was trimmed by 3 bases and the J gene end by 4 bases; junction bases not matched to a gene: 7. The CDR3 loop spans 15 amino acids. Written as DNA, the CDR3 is TGTGCCAGCAGTGATCCAGGGGGCGCCGGCTATGGCTACACCTTC. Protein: CASSDPGGAGYGYTF.

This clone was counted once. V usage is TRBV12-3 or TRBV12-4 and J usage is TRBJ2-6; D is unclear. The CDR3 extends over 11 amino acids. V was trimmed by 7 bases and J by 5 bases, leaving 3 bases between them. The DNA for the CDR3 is TGTGCCAGCACCAGGGCCAACGTCCTGACTTTC. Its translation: CASTRANVLTF.